This entry describes one TCR beta chain. This record comes from a study of blood T cell repertoires in COVID-19. Across the study: Acute-phase and convalescent COVID-19 samples originated in the United States, Italy and Spain. PBMCs, B-cell-depleted T cells, or T cells were the source of the cDNA or gDNA that made up the material.

In the original analysis: Amplified reference gene primers provided the basis for estimating nucleated cell counts. Sequenced by immunoSEQ multiplex PCR; TCRdb stores in-frame clones only, minus some. That table furnishes V, J and clone size, whereas the DNA furnished D and trimming. The repertoire includes roughly 74,000 clones, about 90% of them detected once, and roughly 2.1% sits in the top ten. The receptor comes from a woman older than 75 with active or convalescent COVID-19. Sequences were obtained from peripheral blood.

CDR3 in amino acids: CASSALGYYGYTF. The CDR3 nucleotides read TGTGCCAGCAGCGCTCTTGGCTACTATGGCTACACCTTC. This chain links TRBV7-9 with TRBJ1-2; D uncertain. There are 13 residues in the CDR3. V lost 5 bases and J lost 3, with 10 bases in between. Per germline, CDR1 SEHNR and CDR2 FQNEAQ (reference sequence).